This TCR beta chain was identified during a study of blood T cell repertoires in COVID-19 (TCRdb year 2020). With regard to the full study: Samples from collaborators originated in the United States, Italy and Spain and spanned both the acute and convalescent phases of COVID-19. The material from the prospective study consisted of cDNA or gDNA derived from T cells, B-cell-depleted T cells, or PBMCs. Subjects who had been exposed to COVID-19, were actively infected with it, or had recovered from it provided the deeply sampled blood TCRbeta repertoires that made up the dataset. The repertoires were released in a freely available public database meant as a resource for research on the immune response to SARS-CoV-2. Samples were obtained from the ongoing ImmuneRACE study (first 160 participants) and from about 1,300 subjects provided by 6 global collaborators. A de-identified subject ID, COVID-19 status, age in years and sex were almost always included in the sample metadata. Where available, HLA class I and class II types were taken from metadata supplied by the sample provider and were not determined by assay-based typing.

Participants in the prospective study were enrolled through a virtual design, were aged roughly 18 to 100 years, and lived in about two dozen United States geographic areas. To assign participants to cohorts, the prospective study relied on clinical history that participants themselves reported in a screening survey and a study questionnaire. For ImmuneRACE Cohort 3, a participant was defined as recovered based on two consecutive negative NP/OP PCR tests, clearance by a healthcare professional, or resolution of symptoms. In the prospective study, whole blood, serum and a nasopharyngeal or oropharyngeal swab were collected from each participant by mobile phlebotomists. Participants in the prospective study had the option to provide additional blood draws and questionnaires over an approximately 2-month period. Prospective study blood samples were shipped either frozen or at room temperature before DNA extraction.

The immunoSEQ Assay, a bias-controlled multiplex PCR, was used to amplify TCRbeta CDR3 regions from genomic DNA. The authors' pipeline ran thus. The number of nucleated cells in each sample was estimated by amplification of reference gene primers within the assay. Sequence reads were collapsed and filtered to measure the absolute abundance of every unique TCRbeta CDR3 rearrangement. For each sample, productive Simpson clonality was calculated as the square root of Simpson's diversity index across productive rearrangements. TCRdb carries this immuneACCESS record with in-frame sequences only. Its versions omit some clonotypes, under half of them owing to an unresolved V gene in the studies checked, with the rest unexplained. V and J calls and clone size are copied from that table; D and trimming were computed from the DNA. This sample lists roughly 360,000 clones; around 87% were detected once. About 1.5% of the sample goes to the ten largest clones.

This clone was picked up a small number of times. The antigen it recognizes is unknown. No per-base quality is available; no much larger clone lies one base away. The paper's findings and limits, for the study overall: How much clinical and demographic metadata was included differed by source and by participant, and the metadata was provided uncurated.

The receptor's source is a man between 25 and 39 years old who had recovered from COVID-19. Sequenced: PBMCs or T cells enriched from blood (not recorded which).

The DNA sequence is TGTGCCATCAGTGAGTCGAACAGGGCGGGCAAGGAAAACACTGAAGCTTTCTTT. The encoded protein is CAISESNRAGKENTEAFF. This chain joins TRBV10-3 to TRBJ1-1, and possibly TRBD1, on 6 matching bases. The CDR3, from cysteine to phenylalanine, totals 18 residues. Just the 54-base CDR3 DNA is kept, in frame starting at base 1. V is pared back by 0 bases and J by 2 bases, with 19 bases lying between the germline termini. CDR1 and CDR2 are drawn from the germline V gene: ENHRY, SYGVKD.